Sequencing of this TCR beta chain was carried out in a study of shared clonotypes between healthy human individuals. Deep-level running was used for the assay. Clones were sequenced by immunoSEQ multiplex PCR, and TCRdb holds only the in-frame ones, with some missing. This table holds roughly 2.1 million clones, 85% to 95% found once. Broader study findings: Across subsets, estimated richness was generally greater for naive than for memory populations. The study sampled only blood, and tissue repertoires likely differ. Clonotype sharing among the donors was expected to vary with sequencing depth.

Trimming at V came to 5 bases and at J to 0 bases, leaving 4 bases not matched to a gene. Per the germline V gene, CDR1 is MNHEY and CDR2 is SMNVEV (reference sequence). The CDR3 is 14 residues long. Comments on this clone: Its specificity is unknown. Other DNA sequences of this sample code for an identical CDR3.

Positively selected for CCR7, the CD45RO-negative cells used as naive CD8 cells excluded terminally differentiated effector memory CD45RA+ cells. This receptor was obtained from a young man in good health. Some clones in this sample may be carry-over from other donors' samples. Sequenced: naive CD8+ T cells from PBMCs. V gene TRBV27 combines with J gene TRBJ2-7, with 7 bases that match TRBD1. Here the CDR3 DNA reads TGTGCCAGCAGTCCAGGGACAGCCTCCTACGAGCAGTACTTC. Its translation is CASSPGTASYEQYF.